The rows below give T cell receptor beta chains drawn from one sample of a study of a mutant IDH1 vaccine in newly diagnosed glioma. The assay was immunoSEQ multiplex PCR, and TCRdb's table has in-frame clones only and misses some. The sample has roughly 42,000 clones; 70% to 90% are singletons. No cognate antigen is known for these TCRs. The source material was PBMCs, sampled from a glioma patient whose treatment included an IDH1 peptide vaccine. All receptors come from a man aged 35 to 55 with glioma. Both conserved end residues are part of each CDR3. Fields, in order: V gene, J gene, clone size, D gene, CDR3 DNA, CDR3 protein. A D gene is named only where the DNA matches it firmly. Size is omitted from some rows. Given values are once, few, many or a class for expanded clones.

>TRBV2|TRBJ2-1|once|TRBD1
TGTGCCAGCAACCAGGGGGCTCTTAATGAGCAGTTCTTC
CASNQGALNEQFF
>TRBV5-6|TRBJ2-5|-|-
TGTGCCAGCACCCTCTTGGGGCGGGATCCGGAGACCCAGTACTTC
CASTLLGRDPETQYF
>TRBV27|TRBJ2-7|-|-
TGTGCCAGCAGTGGGGGCTGGCGGGACCGGCACGGCGAGCAGTACTTC
CASSGGWRDRHGEQYF
>TRBV14|TRBJ1-1|-|TRBD1
TGTGCCAGCAGCCCCTGGCAGGGGGTCACTGAAGCTTTCTTT
CASSPWQGVTEAFF
>TRBV7-8|TRBJ1-5|-|-
TGTGCCAGCAGCTTAGTCATTAATAGCAATCAGCCCCAGCATTTT
CASSLVINSNQPQHF
>TRBV7-9|TRBJ2-7|-|-
TGTGCCAGCAGCTTGGGGCGGGACAAGGGGACTGGGGAGCAGTACTTC
CASSLGRDKGTGEQYF
>TRBV5-6|TRBJ2-3|-|TRBD2
TGTGCCACCACTCTAGCGGGAGGGAGCACAGATACGCAGTATTTT
CATTLAGGSTDTQYF
>TRBV9|TRBJ2-1|-|TRBD2
TGTGCCAGCAGCGTGATAGCGGGCCTCAATGAGCAGTTCTTC
CASSVIAGLNEQFF
>TRBV20-1|TRBJ2-1|-|-
TGCAGTGGGCGGGAAAACAATGAGCAGTTCTTC
CSGRENNEQFF
>TRBV4-1|TRBJ1-5|-|TRBD1
TGCGCCAGCAGCCAAGTGACAGGGGCAGGGCCGCCCCAGCATTTT
CASSQVTGAGPPQHF
>TRBV2|TRBJ1-1|few|-
TGTGCCAGCAGCGGTAACAGGCAGAACACTGAAGCTTTCTTT
CASSGNRQNTEAFF
>TRBV6-5|TRBJ1-5|-|TRBD1
TGTGCCACCTCGGACAGGAGCAATCAGCCCCAGCATTTT
CATSDRSNQPQHF
>TRBV2|TRBJ2-6|once|-
TGTGCCAGCAGGACCGGGACAACCCCTGCCCCTGGGGCCAACGTCCTGACTTTC
CASRTGTTPAPGANVLTF
>TRBV29-1|TRBJ2-2|-|TRBD1
TGCAGCGCGTCCCCGGACAGGGGCGGCGGGGAGCTGTTTTTT
CSASPDRGGGELFF
>TRBV7-9|TRBJ2-7|-|-
TGTGCCAGCAGCTCCTGGACAGGGAGGGGCGAGCAGTACTTC
CASSSWTGRGEQYF
>TRBV14|TRBJ1-2|-|TRBD1
TGTGCCAGCAGCCAAACAAGGACAGGCCGGGTTCCATGGTACACCTTC
CASSQTRTGRVPWYTF
>TRBV7-9|TRBJ1-5|-|TRBD1
TGTGCCAGCAGCTTTCCCCGACAGGGGAAATCGGGACAGCCCCAGCATTTT
CASSFPRQGKSGQPQHF
>TRBV21-1|TRBJ1-1|-|-
TGTGCCAGCAGCAAAAGGCGGGACAGGTGCATTTTAAACACTGAAGCTTTCTTT
CASSKRRDRCILNTEAFF
>TRBV7-3|TRBJ2-3|-|-
TGTGCCAGCAGCTCCGGGATAGAAGATACGCAGTATTTT
CASSSGIEDTQYF
>TRBV7-4|TRBJ1-2|-|TRBD1
TGTGCCAGCAGCTTATACTTGCCGACGGACAGGTCTAACTATGGCTACACCTTC
CASSLYLPTDRSNYGYTF
>TRBV10-3|TRBJ2-7|-|-
TGTGCCATCGCAGGAACCTACGAGCAGTACTTC
CAIAGTYEQYF
>TRBV28|TRBJ1-5|-|-
TGTGCCAGCAACATAGACAGAGGTGGTCAGCCCCAGCATTTT
CASNIDRGGQPQHF
>TRBV28|TRBJ2-3|-|-
TGTGCCAGCAAAGGGGCCCAAGCTAGCACAGATACGCAGTATTTT
CASKGAQASTDTQYF
>TRBV18|TRBJ1-2|-|TRBD1
TGTGCCAGCTCACTTGGAGGGGGCGAAACTGGCTACACCTTC
CASSLGGGETGYTF
>TRBV11-2|TRBJ2-6|-|TRBD2
TGTGCCAGCAGCCCCCAAGCGGGAGGGGGCTCTGGGGCCAACGTCCTGACTTTC
CASSPQAGGGSGANVLTF
>TRBV7-2|TRBJ1-4|-|TRBD1
TGTGCCAGCAGCCGACAGGGCTCGGCTAATGAAAAACTGTTTTTT
CASSRQGSANEKLFF
>TRBV9|TRBJ1-3|-|-
TGTGCCAGCAGCGTAGAGGCAGGGATCTCCAACACCATATATTTT
CASSVEAGISNTIYF
>TRBV27|TRBJ2-3|-|-
TGTGCCAGCGGGGGAGCTAGCACAGATACGCAGTATTTT
CASGGASTDTQYF
>TRBV5-8|TRBJ2-2|-|-
TGTGCCAGCAGCTTATTGGAGGGGGCCGTGGAGCTGTTTTTT
CASSLLEGAVELFF
>TRBV19|TRBJ2-7|-|TRBD2
TGTGCCAGTAGTCCCAGCGGGAGTAACGACGAGCAGTACTTC
CASSPSGSNDEQYF
>TRBV7-9|TRBJ1-2|-|-
TGTGCCAGCAGCTCGGCCCTAGTTTACCCAGGCTACACCTTC
CASSSALVYPGYTF
>TRBV4-1|TRBJ1-2|-|-
TGCGCCAGCACCAGCGACCTGGGCTTGAGAGGTGGCTACACCTTC
CASTSDLGLRGGYTF